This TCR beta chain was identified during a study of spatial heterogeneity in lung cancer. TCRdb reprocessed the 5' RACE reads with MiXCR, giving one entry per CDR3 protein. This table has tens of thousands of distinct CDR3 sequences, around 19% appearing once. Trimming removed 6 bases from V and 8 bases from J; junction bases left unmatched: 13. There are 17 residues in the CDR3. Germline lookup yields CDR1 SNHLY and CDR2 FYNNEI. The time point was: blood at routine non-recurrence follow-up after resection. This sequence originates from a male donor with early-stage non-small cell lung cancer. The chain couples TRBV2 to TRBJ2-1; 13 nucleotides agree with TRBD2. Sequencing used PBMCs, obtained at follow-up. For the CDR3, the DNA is TGTGCCAGCAGAGGAGGTTACGGGACTAGCGGGACTCATGAGCAGTTCTTC. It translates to CASRGGYGTSGTHEQFF.